This is a list of T cell receptor beta chains from one sample in a study of monozygotic twins with inflammatory bowel disease. Following a re-call of the 5' RACE reads, TCRdb has one entry per CDR3 protein and lacks DNA. The listing records around 380,000 distinct CDR3 sequences. Sequencing used blood. The receptors were gathered from a human donor with ulcerative colitis or Crohn's disease, or a healthy co-twin of an affected twin (not recorded which). Both conserved end residues are part of each CDR3.

>TRBJ2-7|TRBV5-6
CASSFGPGGASPWQYF
>TRBJ2-7|TRBV6-5
CSSSGTGDEQYF
>TRBJ1-3|TRBV5-6
CASSLTERGNTIYF
>TRBJ2-4|TRBV5-1
CASSLYVGAKNIQYF
>TRBJ2-5|TRBV5-1
CASSQIGQGRKTQYF
>TRBJ2-2|TRBV3-1
CASSQWGATLYTGELFF
>TRBJ1-5|TRBV27
CASSLITGQGAVSNQPQHF
>TRBJ1-1|TRBV12-3/TRBV12-4
CASSLAGGSGTEAFF
>TRBJ1-1|TRBV20-1
CSAKGGGNTEAFF
>TRBJ1-4|TRBV5-1
CASSFTGTGNEKLFF
>TRBJ1-1|TRBV20-1
CSARRRLPNTEAFF
>TRBJ1-6|TRBV7-2
CASSLGLGNSPLHF
>TRBJ2-1|TRBV5-1
CASSFRTSGGRDEQFF
>TRBJ1-4|TRBV20-1
CSARDEGFNEKLFF
>TRBJ2-2|TRBV6-2/TRBV6-3
CASGRSRTGELFF
>TRBJ1-3|TRBV6-5
CASQDVNTIYF
>TRBJ2-5|TRBV20-1
CSARGPQQETQYF
>TRBJ1-5|TRBV7-2
CASSYGGYSNQPQHF
>TRBJ1-2|TRBV5-5
CASVRAGGDFGYTF
>TRBJ2-1|TRBV24-1
CATAKTKNNEQFF
>TRBJ2-1|TRBV27
CASSSGTVYNEQFF
>TRBJ2-2|TRBV29-1
CSVRGGLGELFF
>TRBJ1-4|TRBV4-1
CASSPSREGGKNEKLFF
>TRBJ2-3|TRBV18
CASSPRSSGLSTDTQYF
>TRBJ1-2|TRBV6-5
CASSSGQGAGYGYTF
>TRBJ2-5|TRBV20-1
CSAALARRETQYF
>TRBJ2-3|TRBV7-2
CASSLGPSRGLTDTQYF